This entry describes one T cell receptor beta chain. The antigen remains undetermined. The table came from immunoSEQ multiplex PCR; TCRdb's copy has only in-frame clones and leaves some out. The data contain roughly 33,000 clones, 88% of them seen just once; the ten biggest clones take up less than 5%. The entry originates in a study of T cells in localized non-small cell lung cancer. Study outcomes and limitations: A median of approximately 50 clones ranked among the top 100 in tumor appeared in adjacent lung.

This sequence originates from a woman aged 35 to 69 with stage I lung adenocarcinoma. The input for sequencing was peripheral blood, taken before any cancer treatment.

CDR3 DNA: TGTGCCAGCAGGCCCGGGGGGAGGTCCTACGAGCAGTACTTC. The encoded protein is CASRPGGRSYEQYF. The chain is built from TRBV6-5 and TRBJ2-7, with TRBD2 matching over 7 bases. V dropped 6 bases and J dropped 1; count of bases not matched to a gene: 6. Germline CDR1 is MNHEY and CDR2 is SVGAGI. The CDR3 extends over 14 amino acids.